Listed below are T cell receptor beta chains from one sample, sequenced in a study of blood T cell repertoires in COVID-19. Profiled with immunoSEQ multiplex PCR; TCRdb holds only in-frame clones, not every one. Of about 400,000 clones in the sample, 89% are singletons; the top ten hold approximately 1.2%. The sample taken for sequencing was peripheral blood. The receptors were gathered from a man aged 35 to 55 with acute or convalescent COVID-19. Each CDR3 is given with its conserved first and last residue. D genes are given only for firm matches. The size field is filled for only some rows; it gives once, few, many or a size class.

size	V	D	J	DNA	CDR3
once	TRBV6-5	TRBD1	TRBJ2-1	TGTGCCACCAAAGACAGGGCCATAACCTACAATGAGCAGTTCTTC	CATKDRAITYNEQFF
.	TRBV24-1	.	TRBJ1-5	TGTGCCACCAGTTCAGGGCAGGGTCAGCCCCAGCATTTT	CATSSGQGQPQHF
once	TRBV9	.	TRBJ2-3	TGTGCCAGCCGGCCCCCGGGGAACACAGATACGCAGTATTTT	CASRPPGNTDTQYF
.	TRBV4-2	TRBD2	TRBJ2-1	TGTGCCAGCAGCCAAGAGGGGCCACTATTAGCGGGGGCCAACAATGAGCAGTTCTTC	CASSQEGPLLAGANNEQFF
.	TRBV7-9	.	TRBJ2-7	TGTGCCAGCAGCTACAAATACGAGCAGTACTTC	CASSYKYEQYF
.	TRBV5-6	.	TRBJ1-1	TGTGCCAGCAGCTCGGGAAACACTGAAGCTTTCTTT	CASSSGNTEAFF
.	TRBV10-1	.	TRBJ2-5	TGCGCCAGCAGTGAACAGGGCCAAGAGACCCAGTACTTC	CASSEQGQETQYF
.	TRBV15	TRBD1	TRBJ1-5	TGTGCCACCAGCAGAGATGTCACGGGGGCAGACAGGGGTCATTATAGCAATCAGCCCCAGCATTTT	CATSRDVTGADRGHYSNQPQHF
.	TRBV6-5	.	TRBJ1-4	TGTGCCAGCCGCGGGGCAACTAATGAAAAACTGTTTTTT	CASRGATNEKLFF
.	TRBV9	TRBD1	TRBJ1-1	TGTGCCAGCAGCGCCGGACAGGGAGACACTGAAGCTTTCTTT	CASSAGQGDTEAFF
.	TRBV5-1	TRBD2	TRBJ2-1	TGCGCCAGCAGCGGGGGTAGCGGGGGAAAATACAATGAGCAGTTCTTC	CASSGGSGGKYNEQFF
.	TRBV28	.	TRBJ1-2	TGTGCCAGCAGTTTCGGTCCACCCTATGGCTACACCTTC	CASSFGPPYGYTF
.	TRBV3-1/TRBV3-2	TRBD1	TRBJ1-2	TGTGCCAGCAGCAGCCCGGGACAGGGGGCGTTAGATGGCTACACCTTC	CASSSPGQGALDGYTF
.	TRBV5-1	.	TRBJ2-1	TGCGCCAGCAGCTTAAACAGGAGTCCACCCTACAATGAGCAGTTCTTC	CASSLNRSPPYNEQFF
.	TRBV3-1/TRBV3-2	.	TRBJ2-1	TGTGCCAGCAGCCAAGTCGTACTAGTCAATGAGCAGTTCTTC	CASSQVVLVNEQFF
.	TRBV19	.	TRBJ1-2	TGTGCCAGTAGTATGGTGGAAGGGGATGGCTACACCTTC	CASSMVEGDGYTF
.	TRBV5-6	.	TRBJ2-3	TGTGCCAGCAGCTTGGGGGGGACTTTTAACCCGGAGACCACAGATACGCAGTATTTT	CASSLGGTFNPETTDTQYF
.	TRBV29-1	TRBD1	TRBJ2-7	TGCAGCGTTGGACGAAGGGACAGTCTAGGCGAGCAGTACTTC	CSVGRRDSLGEQYF
.	TRBV11-2	.	TRBJ2-7	TGTGCCAGCAGCTTAAACCAGGGAAAGGTCTACGAGCAGTACTTC	CASSLNQGKVYEQYF
.	TRBV5-1	.	TRBJ1-6	TGCGCCAGCAACTCTGGGACTTCTAATTCACCCCTCCACTTT	CASNSGTSNSPLHF
.	TRBV4-1	TRBD1	TRBJ1-2	TGCGCCAGCAGCCCCGGGACAGGCTCAAACTATGGCTACACCTTC	CASSPGTGSNYGYTF
.	TRBV30	TRBD1	TRBJ1-2	TGTGCCTGGAGTGTCGAGACAGGGGCTGAGAATGGCTACACCTTC	CAWSVETGAENGYTF
.	TRBV11-2	.	TRBJ2-5	TGTGCCAGCAGCCTAAGAAGACAGAGTGTAAGTCAAGAGACCCAGTACTTC	CASSLRRQSVSQETQYF
.	TRBV6-5	TRBD1	TRBJ2-7	TGTGCCAGCAGCTTGGACAGGTCTGGCAACGAGCAGTACTTC	CASSLDRSGNEQYF
once	TRBV7-9	TRBD1	TRBJ2-7	TGTGCCAGCACCGCCGGGACAGGGGGCTGGGAGCAGTACTTC	CASTAGTGGWEQYF
.	TRBV11-2	.	TRBJ2-1	TGTGCCAGCAGCTCCTTTTGGGGGGTCCTAAATGAGCAGTTCTTC	CASSSFWGVLNEQFF
.	TRBV29-1	.	TRBJ1-6	TGCAGCGTTGACAGCTCCTATAATTCACCCCTCCACTTT	CSVDSSYNSPLHF
.	TRBV30	.	TRBJ2-7	TGTGCCTGGAGTATCTGGACAGAAGTTTCCTACGAGCAGTACTTC	CAWSIWTEVSYEQYF
.	TRBV5-1	TRBD1	TRBJ2-7	TGCGCCAGCAGCTCCTCAACCGGGACAGGGACCTACGAGCAGTACTTC	CASSSSTGTGTYEQYF
.	TRBV6-5	TRBD1	TRBJ2-3	TGTGCCAGCAGTTACCCCCCGGGACAGGGGGCAGATACGCAGTATTTT	CASSYPPGQGADTQYF
.	TRBV5-1	.	TRBJ1-2	TGCGCCAGCAGCTTGTCAGGGGCTAACTATGGCTACACCTTC	CASSLSGANYGYTF
.	TRBV3-1/TRBV3-2	TRBD1	TRBJ1-1	TGTGCCAGCAGCCCGGACAGGGTTTTTACTGAAGCTTTCTTT	CASSPDRVFTEAFF
.	TRBV28	TRBD2	TRBJ2-6	TGTGCCAGCACGCCTCTCGGGGAGGGGTTGGGGGCCAACGTCCTGACTTTC	CASTPLGEGLGANVLTF
.	TRBV21-1	.	TRBJ1-5	TGTGCCAGCAGCAAAGAGTTCTCTGGTACTCCGGGCAGGGCTAGCAATCAGCCCCAGCATTTT	CASSKEFSGTPGRASNQPQHF
few	TRBV20-1	.	TRBJ2-7	TGCAGTGCTAGACGTGCCTACGAGCAGTACTTC	CSARRAYEQYF
.	TRBV5-1	TRBD1	TRBJ1-4	TGCGCCAGCAGCTTGGGACAGGGAGAGGTAGAAAAACTGTTTTTT	CASSLGQGEVEKLFF
.	TRBV5-4	TRBD2	TRBJ2-3	TGTGCCAGCAGCTTTAGTGCCAGCGGGAGCGTTACGCAGTATTTT	CASSFSASGSVTQYF
.	TRBV4-1	TRBD1	TRBJ2-7	TGCGCCAGCAGCCAAGGGGGGCAGGGGGCTTACGAGCAGTACTTC	CASSQGGQGAYEQYF
.	TRBV6-1	.	TRBJ2-7	TGTGCCAGCAGTGAAATGTCCAGCTCCTACGAGCAGTACTTC	CASSEMSSSYEQYF
.	TRBV5-4	.	TRBJ2-7	TGTGCCAGCAGCTCGGGCCCTGGGGACAAACCCTACGAGCAGTACTTC	CASSSGPGDKPYEQYF
once	TRBV11-1	TRBD2	TRBJ2-1	TGTGCCAGCAGCCGTACTAGCGACTCCTACAATGAGCAGTTCTTC	CASSRTSDSYNEQFF
.	TRBV27	TRBD1	TRBJ1-4	TGTGCCAGCAGAAAAGGGGGCAGGGATGAAAAACTGTTTTTT	CASRKGGRDEKLFF
.	TRBV15	.	TRBJ2-5	TGTGCCACCAGCAAAGGGCAGGGGCTTGGGGAGACCCAGTACTTC	CATSKGQGLGETQYF
.	TRBV19	.	TRBJ2-2	TGTGCCAGTACCCAAACCGGAGAGTCCGGGGAGCTGTTTTTT	CASTQTGESGELFF
.	TRBV5-1	.	TRBJ2-1	TGCGCCAGCAGCTTCAATGGCAGGGACAATGAGCAGTTCTTC	CASSFNGRDNEQFF
once	TRBV3-1/TRBV3-2	TRBD2	TRBJ2-1	TGTGCCAGCAGCCCGGGACGGGGGGGAGGGCAGTTCTTC	CASSPGRGGGQFF
.	TRBV4-2	.	TRBJ2-2	TGTGCCAGCAGCCAAGACGTGTGGTCCACAGACGGGGAGCTGTTTTTT	CASSQDVWSTDGELFF
.	TRBV6-5	.	TRBJ1-6	TGTGCCAGTAAACAGGACCCCTATAATTCACCCCTCCACTTT	CASKQDPYNSPLHF
.	TRBV6-1	TRBD1	TRBJ1-5	TGTGCCAGCAGTGAACTACAGGGGGGTAATCAGCCCCAGCATTTT	CASSELQGGNQPQHF
once	TRBV9	TRBD1	TRBJ1-1	TGTGCCAGCAGCGTAGCCGGACAGGGGATGACTGAAGCTTTCTTT	CASSVAGQGMTEAFF
.	TRBV5-1	.	TRBJ2-2	TGCGCCAGCACCCACCCCCCGGGGGCCGGGGAGCTGTTTTTT	CASTHPPGAGELFF
once	TRBV11-2	TRBD1	TRBJ2-7	TGTGCCAGCAGCCTTTCGACAGGGGGTGACGAGCAGTACTTC	CASSLSTGGDEQYF
.	TRBV19	.	TRBJ1-5	TGTGCCAGTGATAGGGGCGTGGGGGGTGGGCGCAATCAGCCCCAGCATTTT	CASDRGVGGGRNQPQHF
.	TRBV14	.	TRBJ2-5	TGTGCCAGCAGCCAAGATCGGCAAGAGACCCAGTACTTC	CASSQDRQETQYF
.	TRBV7-2	.	TRBJ1-1	TGTGCCAGCAGCTTGTTTTTGGTGCGGGAGGGGACTGAAGCTTTCTTT	CASSLFLVREGTEAFF